Presented here are 29 T cell receptor beta chains from one specimen sequenced in a study of spatial heterogeneity in lung cancer. Study-level results: How many expanded intratumoral alpha and beta TCRs were present tracked the tumor mutation count, which was a count of nonsynonymous mutations.

Time point reported: sample taken at primary tumor resection. TCRdb redid the calling of the 5' RACE reads with MiXCR, one entry per CDR3 protein. The sample consists of 15,000 to 20,000 distinct CDR3 sequences, approximately 5.6% of them appearing once. These TCRs' antigens remain unknown. The starting material was lung tumor tissue, obtained at surgery. These receptors all come from a female donor with early-stage non-small cell lung cancer.

This clonotype was detected ten times or more. As an off-target read in a library built for alpha chains, this beta chain has a frequency of little significance. V and J are TRBV20-1 and TRBJ2-7; no definite D call. Germline lookup yields CDR1 DFQATT and CDR2 SNEGSKA (reference sequence). Trimming pared 4 bases from V and 7 bases from J, leaving 23 bases between. The CDR3 consists of 15 residues. CDR3 protein: CSATAPRTAAGEQYF. CDR3 sequence (DNA): TGCAGTGCTACAGCCCCCCGGACCGCTGCCGGAGAGCAGTACTTC.

By proportion, this clonotype is large. Because this beta chain is a stray read in a library intended to capture alpha chains, its abundance should not be given much weight. This chain connects TRBV7-3 to TRBJ2-1; no clear D gene. Germline V gene sequence: CDR1 SGHTA, CDR2 FQGTGA. There are 16 residues in the CDR3. The ends were cut back, 0 bases at V and 8 bases at J, with 17 bases in the middle. CDR3 coding DNA: TGTGCCAGCAGCTTAACTTCGGGTGCCCTATCGGATGAGCAGTTCTTC. This gives the protein CASSLTSGALSDEQFF. Supplemented by reference TRBV7-3 and TRBJ2-1, the full variable domain reads GAGVSQTPSNKVTEKGKYVELRCDPISGHTALYWYRQSLGQGPEFLIYFQGTGAADDSGLPNDRFFAVRPEGSVSTLKIQRTERGDSAVYLCASSLTSGALSDEQFFGPGTRLTVL.

This clonotype was seen only a few times. A library prepared for alpha chains yielded this beta chain as an off-target read; its size is of little meaning. The rearrangement links TRBV20-1 to TRBJ2-5; possibly TRBD1 or TRBD2 for D (5 bases each). CDR3 size: 13 residues. Germline CDR1 and CDR2: DFQATT and SNEGSKA (reference sequence). V dropped 3 bases and J dropped 3 bases, with 11 bases sitting between them. In DNA form, the CDR3 reads TGCAGTGCTAGGGGGGATTCGAAAGAGACCCAGTACTTC. Protein product: CSARGDSKETQYF.

This clonotype appeared a few times. Because this beta chain is a stray read in a library intended to capture alpha chains, its abundance should not be given much weight. The J gene is TRBJ1-1, the V gene TRBV28, with D maybe TRBD1 (5 bases). Germline-derived CDR1 and CDR2 are MDHEN and SYDVKM. The V and J ends lost 1 base and 8 bases respectively, with 8 bases between them. The CDR3 runs to 12 residues. The CDR3 nucleotides are TGTGCCAGCAGTTTATTGGGGGGGGAAGCTTTCTTT. Encoded protein: CASSLLGGEAFF.

Many counts were recorded for this clonotype. This beta chain slipped into a library made for alpha chains as a stray read, so its size is not meaningful. The rearrangement uses TRBV18 and TRBJ2-2; no reliable D call. This CDR3 region has 16 residues. Deletions cut 1 base from V and 3 bases from J, with 12 bases between. Germline CDR1 is KGHSH and CDR2 is LQKENI. CDR3 nucleotides: TGTGCCAGCTCACCACGACCCCCCACGGACACCGGGGAGCTGTTTTTT. Protein: CASSPRPPTDTGELFF.

This clonotype was observed at least ten times. Found in a library prepared for alpha chains, this beta chain is an off-target read, and its abundance has little meaning. V and J are TRBV2 and TRBJ2-1; D gene unclear. CDR3 size: 13 residues. V lost 3 bases and J lost 5, with 8 bases in between. Germline values: CDR1 SNHLY, CDR2 FYNNEI. The CDR3 sequence: CASSEGPNNEQFF. CDR3 coding DNA: TGTGCCAGCAGTGAGGGCCCCAACAATGAGCAGTTCTTC.

This clonotype has a count of ten or more. Being off target in a library aimed at alpha chains, this beta chain has a size of little meaning. The rearrangement uses TRBV5-5 and TRBJ1-1, with a weak D call TRBD1 (5 bases). The V gene lost 0 bases and the J gene lost 0 bases, with 12 bases spanning the gap. Per the germline V gene, CDR1 is SGHKS and CDR2 is YYEKEE (reference sequence). The CDR3 covers 16 residues. The CDR3 spells CASSLVQGMVNTEAFF. Here the CDR3 DNA reads TGTGCCAGCAGCTTGGTTCAGGGAATGGTGAACACTGAAGCTTTCTTT.

Ten or more counts support this clonotype. Because this beta chain is a stray read in a library intended to capture alpha chains, its abundance should not be given much weight. The rearrangement uses TRBV27 and TRBJ2-7; D not resolved. V gave up 8 bases and J gave up 1 base, with 6 bases separating them. Per the germline V gene, CDR1 is MNHEY and CDR2 is SMNVEV (reference sequence). The CDR3 runs 11 residues. The CDR3 loop is CASGRSYEQYF. The CDR3 coding sequence is TGTGCCAGCGGCCGTTCCTACGAGCAGTACTTC.

This clonotype was counted ten times or more. For a library built for alpha chains, this beta chain is a stray read; little rests on its size. This rearrangement joins TRBV28 to TRBJ1-1, with 7 bases fitting TRBD1. The CDR3 runs 13 residues. Looked up from germline, CDR1 is MDHEN and CDR2 is SYDVKM. The J segment lost 6 bases and the V segment lost 2 bases, leaving 3 bases of the junction unmatched. The DNA of the CDR3 is TGTGCCAGCAGTTTAGGGACAGCTTCTGAAGCTTTCTTT. Its translation is CASSLGTASEAFF.

Many counts were recorded for this clonotype. This beta chain turned up in a library designed for alpha chains; as an off-target read, its abundance says little. V usage is TRBV28 and J usage is TRBJ2-2, with D possibly being TRBD2 (7 bases). The V gene's germline CDR1 is MDHEN and CDR2 SYDVKM. The CDR3 spans 14 residues. The V gene lost 7 bases and the J gene lost 4 bases, with 13 bases spanning the gap. The CDR3 DNA reads TGTGCCAGCATCGGGGGGCTGAGCACCGGGGAGCTGTTTTTT. As protein: CASIGGLSTGELFF.

This clonotype was found many times. As an off-target read in a library built for alpha chains, this beta chain has a frequency of little significance. This sequence joins TRBV12-3 or TRBV12-4 and TRBJ2-5; possible D gene TRBD2, 5 bases. The CDR3 contains 14 residues. Trimming took 2 bases from V and 2 from J, leaving 9 bases between them. The CDR3 nucleotides are TGTGCCAGCAGTTTATCGGGAATTCAAGAGACCCAGTACTTC. This codes for CASSLSGIQETQYF.

Many counts were recorded for this clonotype. A library made for alpha chains picked up this beta chain off target, so its size means little. The rearrangement joins TRBV11-2 to TRBJ2-7; D unresolved. This CDR3 spans 15 amino acids. Germline assignment: CDR1 SGHAT and CDR2 FQNNGV. Trimming left V 1 base short and J 2 bases short, with 12 bases between. CDR3 protein: CASSLAPNPTYEQYF. The CDR3 nucleotides are TGTGCCAGCAGCTTAGCTCCTAACCCCACCTACGAGCAGTACTTC.

At least ten counts were recorded for this clonotype. The library was designed around alpha chains, so this beta chain is a stray read whose abundance carries little weight. The J gene is TRBJ2-1, the V gene TRBV29-1; no clear D gene. The CDR3 loop spans 13 amino acids. Trimming pared 7 bases from V and 5 bases from J, leaving 15 bases between. Germline assignment: CDR1 SQVTM and CDR2 ANQGSEA. CDR3 sequence (DNA): TGCAGCGCCGCCCCACAATTTGACAATGAGCAGTTCTTC. As protein: CSAAPQFDNEQFF.

Remarks on this clonotype: The library was prepared for alpha chains; this beta chain is a stray read, so its frequency means little. This chain links TRBV6-2 or TRBV6-3 with TRBJ1-2; weak D call: TRBD1 (6 bases). The CDR3 is made up of 12 amino acids. CDR1 is MNHEY, CDR2 SVGEGT, per germline. V shed 11 bases and J shed 4 bases, with 14 bases lying between them. The CDR3 nucleotides are TGTGCCTGCTCGGGGGGCCCCTATGGCTACACCTTC. This encodes CACSGGPYGYTF.

This clonotype was detected ten times or more. This beta chain came through as a stray read in a library set up for alpha chains, and its size says little. The chain is built from TRBV4-1 and TRBJ2-7; 7 nucleotides agree with TRBD1. With V trimmed by 4 bases and J by 7 bases, 7 bases remained unmatched. CDR3 length: 13 residues. The germline gives CDR1 MGHRA, CDR2 YSYEKL. The CDR3 sequence is CASSPTGSGEQYF. The CDR3 DNA reads TGCGCCAGCAGCCCGACAGGGTCCGGGGAGCAGTACTTC.

This clonotype was seen ten or more times. This beta chain is an unintended read in a library built for alpha chains; its size means little. This rearrangement joins TRBV7-9 to TRBJ2-2, with D possibly matching TRBD2 (6 bases). CDR1 and CDR2 from the germline V gene are SEHNR and FQNEAQ (reference sequence). The CDR3 runs 18 residues. The ends were cut back, 5 bases at V and 5 bases at J, with 24 bases in the middle. The CDR3 sequence: CASSPNPLEGRWTGELFF. The CDR3 nucleotides are TGTGCCAGCAGCCCAAACCCGCTGGAGGGGAGGTGGACCGGGGAGCTGTTTTTT.

This clonotype was counted at least ten times. For a library built for alpha chains, this beta chain is a stray read; little rests on its size. V usage is TRBV7-2 and J usage is TRBJ1-1; D gene unclear. The CDR3 is 13 amino acids. Germline-derived CDR1 and CDR2 are SGHTA and FQGNSA. V was shortened by 3 bases and J by 5 bases, with 10 bases between the two germline ends. In DNA form, the CDR3 reads TGTGCCAGCAGCTTTTTCAAGACAACTGAAGCTTTCTTT. Translated: CASSFFKTTEAFF. The variable domain in full, with the rest retrieved from reference TRBV7-2 and TRBJ1-1, is GAGVSQSPSNKVTEKGKDVELRCDPISGHTALYWYRQSLGQGLEFLIYFQGNSAPDKSGLPSDRFSAERTGGSVSTLTIQRTQQEDSAVYLCASSFFKTTEAFFGQGTRLTVV.

This clonotype was found a few times. The library was designed around alpha chains, so this beta chain is a stray read whose abundance carries little weight. The chain has TRBV10-3 and TRBJ2-5, with D maybe TRBD1 (6 bases). The germline V and J ends were trimmed by 10 bases and 2 bases, with 14 bases remaining between them. This CDR3 comprises 13 residues. CDR1 and CDR2 (germline): ENHRY, SYGVKD. CDR3 coding DNA: TGTGCCAGCTTGGACAGCACACAAGAGACCCAGTACTTC. It is translated as CASLDSTQETQYF.

Judged by abundance, this clonotype is medium-sized. This beta chain represents an off-target read in a library built for alpha chains; its size is of limited meaning. V usage is TRBV28 and J usage is TRBJ2-5, with 9 bases aligning to TRBD1. The germline CDR1 and CDR2 sequences are MDHEN and SYDVKM. This CDR3 has 14 residues. The junction had 1 base not matched to a gene; V was cut back by 2 bases and J by 3 bases. The CDR3 DNA reads as TGTGCCAGCAGTTTACGGGACAGGGAAGAGACCCAGTACTTC. This sequence encodes CASSLRDREETQYF.

In its sample, this clonotype is medium-sized. This beta chain is an unintended read in a library built for alpha chains; its size means little. V gene TRBV7-8 combines with J gene TRBJ2-1, with D possibly matching TRBD2 (6 bases). V shed 1 base and J shed 2 bases, with 9 bases lying between them. CDR3 length: 15 amino acids. From germline, CDR1 is SGHVS and CDR2 FQNEAQ. CDR3 sequence: CASSLGGNAYNEQFF. The CDR3, as DNA: TGTGCCAGCAGCTTAGGCGGGAACGCCTACAATGAGCAGTTCTTC.

Points on this clonotype: This beta chain is a stray read from a library made for alpha chains; its abundance is not meaningful. The CDR3 here is CSARGVAGVGADIQYF. CDR3 coding DNA: TGCAGTGCTAGAGGGGTAGCGGGAGTTGGGGCGGACATTCAGTACTTC. The chain recombines TRBV20-1 with TRBJ2-4; TRBD2 matches 9 bases. CDR1 is DFQATT, CDR2 SNEGSKA, per germline (reference sequence). V lost 1 base to trimming and J lost 8 bases; unmatched junction nucleotides: 12. CDR3 length: 16 residues.

In this sample, this clonotype turned up a few times. The library was built for alpha chains, so this beta chain is an off-target read and its size means little. The chain carries TRBV5-6 and TRBJ2-5; unclear D gene. Trimming removed 0 bases from V and 5 bases from J, with 5 bases in between. The germline gives CDR1 SGHDT, CDR2 YYEEEE. This CDR3 contains 12 residues. The CDR3 DNA reads as TGTGCCAGCAGCTTGGGACATGAGACCCAGTACTTC. This codes for CASSLGHETQYF.

Details on this clonotype: Little can be read into the size of this beta chain, an off-target read in a library designed for alpha chains. This chain joins TRBV29-1 and TRBJ2-5; D not certain. The CDR3 is made up of 14 amino acids. The germline V and J ends were trimmed by 6 bases and 0 bases, with 14 bases remaining between them. Germline-derived CDR1 and CDR2 are SQVTM and ANQGSEA. The CDR3 loop reads CSVWGLGNQETQYF. The CDR3 coding sequence is TGCAGCGTGTGGGGATTAGGGAACCAAGAGACCCAGTACTTC.

This clonotype was seen many times. Since the library was made to target alpha chains, this beta chain is a stray read and its abundance is not meaningful. This chain joins TRBV29-1 and TRBJ2-7; 9 nucleotides line up with TRBD2. This CDR3 is built from 14 residues. The germline CDR1 and CDR2 sequences are SQVTM and ANQGSEA. The V gene end was trimmed by 7 bases and the J gene end by 3 bases; junction bases not matched to a gene: 10. CDR3 residues: CSAESGRPLYEQYF. The CDR3 DNA is TGCAGCGCCGAAAGCGGGAGGCCTCTCTACGAGCAGTACTTC.

Turning to this clonotype: Since the library was made to target alpha chains, this beta chain is a stray read and its abundance is not meaningful. The chain recombines TRBV13 with TRBJ2-1, with 8 nucleotides matching TRBD2. CDR1 PRHDT and CDR2 FYEKMQ come from the germline V gene (reference sequence). The V segment lost 2 bases and the J segment 8 bases; nucleotides outside the gene matches: 5. The CDR3 has 14 amino acids. The CDR3 protein is CASSLTSGGDEQFF. For the CDR3, the DNA is TGTGCCAGCAGCTTAACTAGCGGAGGGGATGAGCAGTTCTTC.

This clonotype came up many times. A library prepared for alpha chains yielded this beta chain as an off-target read; its size is of little meaning. The genes are TRBV15 and TRBJ2-7; no clear D gene. This CDR3 comprises 15 residues. V lost 0 bases and J lost 3, with 12 bases in between. In germline, CDR1 is LNHNV, CDR2 YYDKDF (reference sequence). The CDR3 coding sequence is TGTGCCACCAGCAGAGATCCCGACACCGGCTACGAGCAGTACTTC. Amino acid sequence: CATSRDPDTGYEQYF.

This clonotype is judged medium-sized. This beta chain turned up in a library designed for alpha chains; as an off-target read, its abundance says little. The gene calls are TRBV14 and TRBJ1-1; tentative D call: TRBD1 (5 bases). CDR1 is SGHDN, CDR2 FVKESK, per germline. The V end lost 0 bases, the J end lost 0 bases, and 8 bases lay between the germline ends. The CDR3 sequence is 15 residues long. CDR3: CASSQEGALNTEAFF. The CDR3 DNA reads TGTGCCAGCAGCCAAGAAGGGGCCCTGAACACTGAAGCTTTCTTT.

This clonotype was found many times. This beta chain appears as a stray read in a library generated for alpha chains; its size is not informative. Written as DNA, the CDR3 is TGTGCCAGCAGCCGGGGCCCATCTTGGGATGGCTACACCTTC. This encodes CASSRGPSWDGYTF. The V gene is TRBV6-2 or TRBV6-3, the J gene TRBJ1-2, with D perhaps matching TRBD1 (5 bases). Germline-derived CDR1 and CDR2 are MNHEY and SVGEGT. This CDR3 region has 14 residues. The V and J ends lost 6 bases and 6 bases respectively, with 17 bases between them.

By sample share, this clonotype is medium-sized. Relative to the germline gene, one junction end is altered; a read error may explain this. Little can be read into the size of this beta chain, an off-target read in a library designed for alpha chains. The rearrangement links TRBV12-3 or TRBV12-4 to TRBJ1-5, with 8 nucleotides matching TRBD1. The CDR3 spans 14 residues. CDR3 DNA sequence: TGTGCCAGCAGTTTCGCAGGGGGCAAACAGCCCCAGCATTTT. Residues: CASSFAGGKQPQHF.